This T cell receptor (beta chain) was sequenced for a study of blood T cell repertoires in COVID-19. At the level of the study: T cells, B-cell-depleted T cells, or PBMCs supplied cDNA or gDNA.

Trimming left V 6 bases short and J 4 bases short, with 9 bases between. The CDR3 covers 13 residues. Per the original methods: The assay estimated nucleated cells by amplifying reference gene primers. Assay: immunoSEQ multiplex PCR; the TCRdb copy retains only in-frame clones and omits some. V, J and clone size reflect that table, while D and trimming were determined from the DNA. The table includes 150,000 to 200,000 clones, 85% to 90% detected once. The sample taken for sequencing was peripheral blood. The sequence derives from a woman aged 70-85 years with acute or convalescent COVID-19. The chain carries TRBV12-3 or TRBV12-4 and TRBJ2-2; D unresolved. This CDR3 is CASSLGRTGELFF. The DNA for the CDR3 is TGTGCCAGCAGCCTGGGCCGCACCGGGGAGCTGTTTTTT.